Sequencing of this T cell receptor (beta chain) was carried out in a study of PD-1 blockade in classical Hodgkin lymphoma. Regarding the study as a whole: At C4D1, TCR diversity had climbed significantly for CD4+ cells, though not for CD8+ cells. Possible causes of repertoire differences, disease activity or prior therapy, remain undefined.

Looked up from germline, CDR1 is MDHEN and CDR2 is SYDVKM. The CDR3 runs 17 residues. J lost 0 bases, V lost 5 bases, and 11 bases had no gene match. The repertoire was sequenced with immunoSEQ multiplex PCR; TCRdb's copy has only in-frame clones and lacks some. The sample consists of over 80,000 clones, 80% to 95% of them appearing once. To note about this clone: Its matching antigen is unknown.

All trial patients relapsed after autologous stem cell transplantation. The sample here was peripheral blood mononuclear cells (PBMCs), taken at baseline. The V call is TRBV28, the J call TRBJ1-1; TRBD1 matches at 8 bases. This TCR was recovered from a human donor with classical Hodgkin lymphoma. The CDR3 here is CASSPRSRDRMNTEAFF. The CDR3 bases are TGTGCCAGCAGTCCCAGGTCCCGGGACAGGATGAACACTGAAGCTTTCTTT.